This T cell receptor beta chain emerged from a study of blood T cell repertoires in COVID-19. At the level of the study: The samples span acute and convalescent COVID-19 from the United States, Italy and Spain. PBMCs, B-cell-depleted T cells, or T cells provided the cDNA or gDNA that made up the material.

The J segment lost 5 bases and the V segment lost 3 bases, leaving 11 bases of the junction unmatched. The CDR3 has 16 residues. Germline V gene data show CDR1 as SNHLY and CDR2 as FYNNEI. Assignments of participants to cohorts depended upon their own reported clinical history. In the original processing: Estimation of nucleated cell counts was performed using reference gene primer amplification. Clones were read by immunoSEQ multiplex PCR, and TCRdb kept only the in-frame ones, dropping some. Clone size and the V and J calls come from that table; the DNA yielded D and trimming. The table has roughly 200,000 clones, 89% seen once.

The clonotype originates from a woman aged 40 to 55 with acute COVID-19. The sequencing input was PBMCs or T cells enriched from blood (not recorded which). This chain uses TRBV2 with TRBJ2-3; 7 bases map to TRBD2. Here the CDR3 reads CASSDYAGAPKDTQYF. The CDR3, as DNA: TGTGCCAGCAGTGATTACGCGGGAGCTCCTAAAGATACGCAGTATTTT.